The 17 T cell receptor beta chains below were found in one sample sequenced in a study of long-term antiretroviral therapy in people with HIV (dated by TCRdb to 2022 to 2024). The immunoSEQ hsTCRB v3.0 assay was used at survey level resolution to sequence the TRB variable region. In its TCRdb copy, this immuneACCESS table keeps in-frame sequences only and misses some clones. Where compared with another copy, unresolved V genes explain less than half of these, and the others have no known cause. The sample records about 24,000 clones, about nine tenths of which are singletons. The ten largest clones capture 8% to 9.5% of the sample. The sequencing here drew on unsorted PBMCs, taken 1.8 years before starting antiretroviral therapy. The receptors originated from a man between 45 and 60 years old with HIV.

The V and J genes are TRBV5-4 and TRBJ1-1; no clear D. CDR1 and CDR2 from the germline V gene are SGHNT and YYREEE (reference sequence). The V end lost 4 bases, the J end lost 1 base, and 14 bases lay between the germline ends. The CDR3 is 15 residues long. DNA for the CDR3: TGTGCCAGCAGCCAGGAACTACCCAGGAACACTGAAGCTTTCTTT. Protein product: CASSQELPRNTEAFF.

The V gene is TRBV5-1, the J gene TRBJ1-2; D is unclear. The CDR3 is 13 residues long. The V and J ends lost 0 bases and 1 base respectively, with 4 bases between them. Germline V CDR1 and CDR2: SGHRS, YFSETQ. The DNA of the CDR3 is TGCGCCAGCAGCTTGGGAGTTAACTATGGCTACACCTTC. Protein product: CASSLGVNYGYTF.

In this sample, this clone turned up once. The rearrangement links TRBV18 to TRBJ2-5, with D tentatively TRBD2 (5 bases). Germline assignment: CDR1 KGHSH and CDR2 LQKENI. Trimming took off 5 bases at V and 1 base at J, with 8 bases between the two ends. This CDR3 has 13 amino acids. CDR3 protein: CASSSLAQETQYF. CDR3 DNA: TGTGCCAGCTCATCTCTAGCCCAAGAGACCCAGTACTTC.

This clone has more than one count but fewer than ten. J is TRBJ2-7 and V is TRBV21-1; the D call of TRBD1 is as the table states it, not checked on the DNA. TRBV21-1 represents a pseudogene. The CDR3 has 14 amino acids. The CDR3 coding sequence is TGTGCCAGCACCCCCAGGGGAAGTCCCTACGAGCAGTACTTC. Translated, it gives CASTPRGSPYEQYF.

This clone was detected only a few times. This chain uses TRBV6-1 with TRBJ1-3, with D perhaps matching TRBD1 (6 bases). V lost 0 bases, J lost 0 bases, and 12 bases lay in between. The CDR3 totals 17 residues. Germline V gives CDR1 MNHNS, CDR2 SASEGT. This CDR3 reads CASSEALGASSGNTIYF. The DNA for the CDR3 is TGTGCCAGCAGTGAAGCTCTGGGGGCGAGCTCTGGAAACACCATATATTTT.

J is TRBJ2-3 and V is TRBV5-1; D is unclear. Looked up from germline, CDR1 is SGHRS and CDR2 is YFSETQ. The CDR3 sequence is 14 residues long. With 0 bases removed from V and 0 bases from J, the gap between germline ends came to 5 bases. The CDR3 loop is CASSLAASTDTQYF. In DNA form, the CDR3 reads TGCGCCAGCAGCTTGGCCGCTAGCACAGATACGCAGTATTTT.

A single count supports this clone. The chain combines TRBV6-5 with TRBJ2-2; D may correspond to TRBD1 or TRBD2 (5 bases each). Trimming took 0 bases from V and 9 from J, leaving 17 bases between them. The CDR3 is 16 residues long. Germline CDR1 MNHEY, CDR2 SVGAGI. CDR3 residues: CASSYSLLVRDRELFF. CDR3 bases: TGTGCCAGCAGTTACTCTTTGCTAGTCCGGGACCGGGAGCTGTTTTTT.

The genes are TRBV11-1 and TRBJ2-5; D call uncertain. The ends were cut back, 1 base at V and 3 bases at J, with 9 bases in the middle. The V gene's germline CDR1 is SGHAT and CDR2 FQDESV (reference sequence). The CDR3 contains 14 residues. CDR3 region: CASSLDRTKETQYF. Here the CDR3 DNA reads TGTGCCAGCAGCTTAGATAGGACCAAAGAGACCCAGTACTTC. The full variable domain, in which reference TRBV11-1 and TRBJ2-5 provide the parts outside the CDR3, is EAEVAQSPRYKITEKSQAVAFWCDPISGHATLYWYRQILGQGPELLVQFQDESVVDDSQLPKDRFSAERLKGVDSTLKIQPAELGDSAMYLCASSLDRTKETQYFGPGTRLLVL.

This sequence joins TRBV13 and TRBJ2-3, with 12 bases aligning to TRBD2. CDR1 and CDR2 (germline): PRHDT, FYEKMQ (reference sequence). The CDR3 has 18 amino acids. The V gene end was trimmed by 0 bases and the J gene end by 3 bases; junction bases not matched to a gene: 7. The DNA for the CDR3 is TGTGCCAGCAGCTTAGGCCGGCTAGCGGGGGGGCCAACAGATACGCAGTATTTT. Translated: CASSLGRLAGGPTDTQYF.

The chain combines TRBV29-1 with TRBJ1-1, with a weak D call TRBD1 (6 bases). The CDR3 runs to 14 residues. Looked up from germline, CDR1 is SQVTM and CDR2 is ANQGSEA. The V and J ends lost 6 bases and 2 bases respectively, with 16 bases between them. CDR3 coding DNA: TGCAGCGTGGGTGGGGGGCGACTAAACACTGAAGCTTTCTTT. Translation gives CSVGGGRLNTEAFF.

The DNA of the CDR3 is TGTGCCAGCAGCTTACCGGGACAGGGGATGCCTGAAGCTTTCTTT. Its translation: CASSLPGQGMPEAFF. V is TRBV7-6 and J is TRBJ1-1; 10 bases are shared with TRBD1. V gave up 2 bases and J gave up 6 bases; unmatched junction bases: 6. From germline, CDR1 is SGHVS and CDR2 FNYEAQ. The CDR3 is made up of 15 amino acids.

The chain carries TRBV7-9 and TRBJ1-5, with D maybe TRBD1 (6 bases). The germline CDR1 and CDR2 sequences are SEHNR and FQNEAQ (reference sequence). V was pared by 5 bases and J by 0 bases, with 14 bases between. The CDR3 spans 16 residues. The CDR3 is CASSLGQPYSNQPQHF. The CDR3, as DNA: TGTGCCAGCAGCCTAGGACAGCCCTATAGCAATCAGCCCCAGCATTTT.

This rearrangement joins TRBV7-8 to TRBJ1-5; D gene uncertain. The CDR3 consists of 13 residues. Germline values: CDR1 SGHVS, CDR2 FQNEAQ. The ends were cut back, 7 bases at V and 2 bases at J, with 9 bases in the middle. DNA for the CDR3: TGTGCCAGCACCGAGGTTGGCAATCAGCCCCAGCATTTT. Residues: CASTEVGNQPQHF.

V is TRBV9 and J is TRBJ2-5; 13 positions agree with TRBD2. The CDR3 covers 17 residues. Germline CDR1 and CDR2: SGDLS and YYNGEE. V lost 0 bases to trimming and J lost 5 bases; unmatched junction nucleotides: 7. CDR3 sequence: CASSVALAGGPGETQYF. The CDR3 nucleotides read TGTGCCAGCAGCGTAGCACTAGCGGGAGGGCCAGGGGAGACCCAGTACTTC.

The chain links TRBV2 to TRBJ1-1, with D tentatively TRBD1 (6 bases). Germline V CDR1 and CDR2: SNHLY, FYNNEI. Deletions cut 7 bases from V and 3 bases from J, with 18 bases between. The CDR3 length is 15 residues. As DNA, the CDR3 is TGTGCCAGCACCCAGGAGGCAGGGGATTACACTGAAGCTTTCTTT. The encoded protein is CASTQEAGDYTEAFF.

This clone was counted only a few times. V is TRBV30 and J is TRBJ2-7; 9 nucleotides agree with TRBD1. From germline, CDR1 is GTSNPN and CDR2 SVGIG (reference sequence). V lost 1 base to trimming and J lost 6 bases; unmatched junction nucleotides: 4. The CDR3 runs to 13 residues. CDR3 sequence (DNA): TGTGCCTGGAGTGCGGGACAGGGTCGCGAGCAGTACTTC. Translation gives CAWSAGQGREQYF.

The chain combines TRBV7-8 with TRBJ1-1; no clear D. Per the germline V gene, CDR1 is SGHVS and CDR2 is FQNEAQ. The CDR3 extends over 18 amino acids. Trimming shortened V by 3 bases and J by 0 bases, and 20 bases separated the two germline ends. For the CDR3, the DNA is TGTGCCAGCAGCTTCATGGACTTGACCCTTACCATGAACACTGAAGCTTTCTTT. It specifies CASSFMDLTLTMNTEAFF.